Below are 24 T cell receptor beta chains sequenced from a single sample in a study of blood T cell repertoires in COVID-19. Clones were sequenced by immunoSEQ multiplex PCR, and TCRdb holds only the in-frame ones, with some missing. This table has about 150,000 clones, around 86% appearing once. The specimen sequenced was peripheral blood. The receptors here all came from a man in his 70s with acute or convalescent COVID-19.

This clone was picked up one time. V is TRBV6-2 or TRBV6-3 and J is TRBJ2-3; 8 nucleotides match TRBD2. CDR1 MNHEY and CDR2 SVGEGT come from the germline V gene. CDR3 length equals 15 residues. V shed 2 bases and J 1 base; nucleotides not matched to a gene: 2. CDR3 in DNA: TGTGCCAGCAGTTACGGGGGACTAGGCACAGATACGCAGTATTTT. Its protein product is CASSYGGLGTDTQYF.

V and J are TRBV3-1 (or the pseudogene TRBV3-2) and TRBJ2-5, with 11 bases fitting TRBD2. CDR1 and CDR2 (germline): LGHDT, YNNKEL (reference sequence). Trimming cost V 0 bases and J 5 bases; bases outside gene matches: 11. The CDR3 covers 18 residues. CDR3 sequence reads: CASSQDKGLAGGGETQYF. Here the CDR3 DNA reads TGTGCCAGCAGCCAAGATAAAGGATTAGCGGGAGGGGGGGAGACCCAGTACTTC.

The rearrangement uses TRBV5-4 and TRBJ2-3; 15 bases agree with TRBD2. The germline CDR1 and CDR2 sequences are SGHNT and YYREEE (reference sequence). V trimming: 3 bases; J trimming: 5 bases; junction bases outside the gene matches: 16. CDR3 length: 20 amino acids. CDR3 DNA sequence: TGTGCCAGCAGCTCTGCGACACCCTCGGGACTAGCGGGAGGAAAAGATACGCAGTATTTT. It codes for CASSSATPSGLAGGKDTQYF. The entire variable domain, with the rest obtained from reference TRBV5-4 and TRBJ2-3, is as follows: ETGVTQSPTHLIKTRGQQVTLRCSSQSGHNTVSWYQQALGQGPQFIFQYYREEENGRGNFPPRFSGLQFPNYSSELNVNALELDDSALYLCASSSATPSGLAGGKDTQYFGPGTRLTVL.

The chain combines TRBV10-3 with TRBJ2-3; D is possibly TRBD1 (5 bases). The CDR3 consists of 13 residues. V was shortened by 3 bases and J by 3 bases, with 7 bases between the two germline ends. Germline V gene lookup returns CDR1 ENHRY and CDR2 SYGVKD. The CDR3 DNA is TGTGCCATCAGTGAAAAGGGGACAGATACGCAGTATTTT. This sequence encodes CAISEKGTDTQYF.

This chain links TRBV5-6 with TRBJ2-2; 8 nucleotides line up with TRBD2. Trimming removed 0 bases from V and 0 bases from J; junction bases left unmatched: 4. Germline V gene lookup returns CDR1 SGHDT and CDR2 YYEEEE. The CDR3 runs 17 residues. The CDR3 nucleotides read TGTGCCAGCAGCTTGGGGCTAGCGGGTGCGAACACCGGGGAGCTGTTTTTT. Translating it yields CASSLGLAGANTGELFF.

The chain carries TRBV5-1 and TRBJ2-1, with 11 bases matching TRBD2. With 5 bases clipped from V and 6 bases from J, the junction kept 13 bases outside the gene matches. CDR1 and CDR2 (germline): SGHRS, YFSETQ. This CDR3 is 17 amino acids long. The CDR3 region has the DNA TGCGCCAGCAGGTCTCAATTAGCGGGAGGGCCGTCCAATGAGCAGTTCTTC. Translating gives CASRSQLAGGPSNEQFF.

This chain links TRBV19 with TRBJ2-3; D is perhaps TRBD2 (5 bases). Trimming removed 4 bases from V and 4 bases from J, with 9 bases in between. Germline loops: CDR1 LNHDA, CDR2 SQIVND (reference sequence). This CDR3 spans 13 amino acids. This CDR3 reads CASSRRGPDTQYF. The CDR3 region has the DNA TGTGCCAGTAGTAGGAGAGGGCCAGATACGCAGTATTTT.

This sequence joins TRBV27 and TRBJ1-1; TRBD1 might be the D (5 bases). Trimming cost V 1 base and J 7 bases, with 7 bases left between them. This CDR3 contains 12 residues. Germline CDR1 is MNHEY and CDR2 is SMNVEV (reference sequence). The CDR3 protein is CASSLWGGEAFF. CDR3 coding DNA: TGTGCCAGCAGTTTATGGGGGGGTGAAGCTTTCTTT.

The V call is TRBV29-1, the J call TRBJ1-1; 8 nucleotides match TRBD1. Germline lookup yields CDR1 SQVTM and CDR2 ANQGSEA. V dropped 4 bases and J dropped 10; count of bases not matched to a gene: 8. This CDR3 region has 12 residues. The chain's CDR3 is CSVVGQAQVAFF. The CDR3 region has the DNA TGCAGCGTTGTGGGACAGGCCCAGGTAGCTTTCTTT.

The chain links TRBV9 to TRBJ2-1; 8 bases fit TRBD2. V shed 0 bases, J shed 6 bases, and the junction held 8 bases outside the gene matches. The CDR3 is 16 residues long. Germline assignment: CDR1 SGDLS and CDR2 YYNGEE. This chain's CDR3 is CASSVDVGLGSNEQFF. The DNA of the CDR3 is TGTGCCAGCAGCGTAGACGTGGGACTAGGGTCCAATGAGCAGTTCTTC.

This clone appeared a few times. The sample holds other DNA sequences that translate to the same CDR3. V usage is TRBV29-1 and J usage is TRBJ2-2; tentative D call: TRBD2 (7 bases). This CDR3 is 16 amino acids long. Germline CDR1 and CDR2: SQVTM and ANQGSEA. Trimming stripped 7 bases from V and 4 bases from J, with 22 bases between. In DNA, the CDR3 is TGCAGCGGTGGCGGGCAGGGGAGGGCGGGCACCGGGGAGCTGTTTTTT. Protein product: CSGGGQGRAGTGELFF.

The V gene is TRBV30, the J gene TRBJ2-7; D perhaps matches TRBD1 (9 bases). The CDR3 is 17 amino acids. Trimming took off 4 bases at V and 4 bases at J, with 26 bases between the two ends. In germline, CDR1 is GTSNPN, CDR2 SVGIG (reference sequence). The CDR3 DNA follows: TGTGCCTGGACGGGACAGGGCCGAGCGGGAGCCACATACGAGCAGTACTTC. Translated: CAWTGQGRAGATYEQYF.

The chain uses TRBV3-1 (or the pseudogene TRBV3-2) and TRBJ2-4; TRBD2 aligns across 8 bases. V was pared by 1 base and J by 8 bases, with 7 bases of the junction left unmatched. The V gene's germline CDR1 is LGHDT and CDR2 YNNKEL (reference sequence). There are 15 residues in the CDR3. The chain's CDR3 is CASSQGTSRGYIQYF. DNA for the CDR3: TGTGCCAGCAGCCAAGGGACTAGCAGGGGATACATTCAGTACTTC.

This clone showed up many times. The gene calls are TRBV4-2 and TRBJ2-7; TRBD2 aligns across 7 bases. Germline V CDR1 and CDR2: LGHNA, YNFKEQ. The J segment lost 4 bases and the V segment lost 0 bases, leaving 6 bases of the junction unmatched. The CDR3 runs 15 residues. The CDR3 bases are TGTGCCAGCAGCCAAGAGGGAGGGAGAAAGTACGAGCAGTACTTC. This gives the protein CASSQEGGRKYEQYF.

This rearrangement joins TRBV20-1 to TRBJ1-2; possible D gene TRBD1, 5 bases. The length of the CDR3 is 11 residues. Trimming stripped 1 base from V and 6 bases from J, with 6 bases between. In germline, CDR1 is DFQATT, CDR2 SNEGSKA (reference sequence). The CDR3 sequence: CSARVGDGYTF. The CDR3, as DNA: TGCAGTGCTAGAGTAGGGGATGGCTACACCTTC.

This clone came up once. This chain uses TRBV7-2 with TRBJ1-5; 9 nucleotides agree with TRBD1. The CDR3 totals 16 residues. CDR1 SGHTA and CDR2 FQGNSA come from the germline V gene. J lost 5 bases, V lost 3 bases, and 8 bases had no gene match. In nucleotides, the CDR3 is TGTGCCAGCAGCTTTTCCGGGACAGGGTCGCATCAGCCCCAGCATTTT. Its protein product is CASSFSGTGSHQPQHF.

This chain links TRBV2 with TRBJ2-1; 13 nucleotides match TRBD2. CDR3 size: 15 residues. Trimming at V came to 7 bases and at J to 10 bases, leaving 10 bases not matched to a gene. CDR1 is SNHLY, CDR2 FYNNEI, per germline. The CDR3 DNA reads as TGTGCCAGCAACCGACTAGCGGGAGGCCTAGGGGAGCAGTTCTTC. It specifies CASNRLAGGLGEQFF.

This chain joins TRBV24-1 and TRBJ1-1, with D perhaps matching TRBD1 (6 bases). Germline-derived CDR1 and CDR2 are KGHDR and SFDVKD. The germline V and J ends were trimmed by 9 bases and 4 bases, with 8 bases remaining between them. The CDR3 sequence is 11 residues long. In DNA form, the CDR3 reads TGTGCCACCGGGGACACCACTGAAGCTTTCTTT. As protein: CATGDTTEAFF.

This chain connects TRBV24-1 to TRBJ2-1; TRBD1 is a possible D gene (5 bases). Germline loops: CDR1 KGHDR, CDR2 SFDVKD. CDR3 length equals 16 residues. Trimming removed 0 bases at V and 4 bases at J, with 12 bases between. CDR3 sequence: CATSDLHQGGYNEQFF. The CDR3 nucleotides read TGTGCCACCAGTGATTTGCACCAGGGTGGGTACAATGAGCAGTTCTTC.

The CDR3 nucleotides read TGTGCCAGCAGTATCTACAGGGGGCGGAATTCACCCCTCCACTTT. Residues: CASSIYRGRNSPLHF. The chain is built from TRBV27 and TRBJ1-6; 9 nucleotides line up with TRBD1. CDR1 MNHEY and CDR2 SMNVEV come from the germline V gene (reference sequence). The CDR3 runs 15 residues. Trimming at V came to 5 bases and at J to 7 bases, leaving 6 bases not matched to a gene.

The J gene is TRBJ1-1, the V gene TRBV18; 7 positions agree with TRBD1. This CDR3 has 15 amino acids. J was trimmed by 0 bases and V by 3 bases; bases with no gene match: 4. CDR1 and CDR2 (germline): KGHSH, LQKENI. The CDR3 region has the DNA TGTGCCAGCTCACCGACAGGGCCCATGAACACTGAAGCTTTCTTT. This gives the protein CASSPTGPMNTEAFF.

The V call is TRBV2, the J call TRBJ1-3; perhaps TRBD1 as D (5 bases). Trimming took 4 bases from V and 8 from J, leaving 12 bases between them. In germline, CDR1 is SNHLY, CDR2 FYNNEI. This CDR3 is built from 13 residues. The CDR3 sequence: CASSGRVADTIYF. DNA for the CDR3: TGTGCCAGCAGTGGCAGGGTTGCGGACACCATATATTTT. Full variable domain (missing parts from reference TRBV2 and TRBJ1-3): EPEVTQTPSHQVTQMGQEVILRCVPISNHLYFYWYRQILGQKVEFLVSFYNNEISEKSEIFDDQFSVERPDGSNFTLKIRSTKLEDSAMYFCASSGRVADTIYFGEGSWLTVV.

With respect to this clone: This sample includes further DNA sequences coding for the same CDR3. The J gene is TRBJ2-3, the V gene TRBV19; 12 bases fit TRBD2. The V gene's germline CDR1 is LNHDA and CDR2 SQIVND (reference sequence). The CDR3 contains 17 residues. V trimming: 3 bases; J trimming: 0 bases; junction bases outside the gene matches: 4. The CDR3, as DNA: TGTGCCAGTAGTATTCTAGCGGGGGGGCCTAGCACAGATACGCAGTATTTT. It specifies CASSILAGGPSTDTQYF.

The CDR3 DNA reads TGTGCCAGCAGTTTAAGACACCGCTCCTACGAGCAGTACTTC. Amino acids: CASSLRHRSYEQYF. This sequence joins TRBV28 and TRBJ2-7, with D unclear. Deletions cut 2 bases from V and 0 bases from J, with 8 bases between. This CDR3 has 14 amino acids. Germline V CDR1 and CDR2: MDHEN, SYDVKM.